The text below deals with one T cell receptor beta chain. This entry comes from a study of blood T cell repertoires in COVID-19. Clones were sequenced by immunoSEQ multiplex PCR, and TCRdb holds only the in-frame ones, with some missing. The sample includes about 200,000 clones, about 83% of them seen just once. This clonotype was obtained from a man aged 60 to 69 who had recovered from COVID-19. What was sequenced was peripheral blood.

CDR3 amino acids: CASNEGVENIQYF. CDR3 DNA sequence: TGTGCCAGCAATGAGGGAGTCGAAAACATTCAGTACTTC. The chain links TRBV2 to TRBJ2-4; perhaps TRBD2 as D (5 bases). CDR3 length: 13 amino acids. V was clipped by 7 bases and J by 5 bases, with 12 bases between them. The germline CDR1 and CDR2 sequences are SNHLY and FYNNEI.